This record concerns one T cell receptor (beta chain) sequence. This sample is drawn from a study of blood T cell repertoires in COVID-19. Turning to the study itself: Samples representing acute and convalescent COVID-19 were sourced from the United States, Italy and Spain. PBMCs, B-cell-depleted T cells, or T cells provided the cDNA or gDNA that made up the material.

Sequencing was performed with immunoSEQ multiplex PCR; in TCRdb, only in-frame clones are kept and a portion is missing. The sample consists of roughly 300,000 clones, around 87% of them appearing once. The CDR3 covers 15 residues. This chain uses TRBV12-2 with TRBJ2-7; TRBD2 reflects the table's D call only, with no check against the DNA. TRBV12-2 is annotated as a pseudogene. The sample taken for sequencing was peripheral blood. The clonotype comes from a woman between 45 and 65 years old who had recovered from COVID-19. This CDR3 is CASRIPRGGMYEQYF. CDR3 sequence (DNA): TGTGCAAGTCGCATCCCGAGGGGGGGGATGTACGAGCAGTACTTC.